The 8 T cell receptor beta chains below were found in one sample sequenced in a study of human T cells and chemical hapten exposure. Regarding time point: patch test 1, 2 weeks after DPC sensitization. Treatment indicated: therapeutic diphenylcyclopropenone sensitization with weekly scalp DPC. TCRdb re-derived calls from the RACE reads in MiXCR, one entry per CDR3 protein. There are about 71,000 distinct CDR3 sequences in the sample; over 7.5% occur only once, and less than 4% lies in the top ten. The material sequenced was whole blood, taken in connection with sensitization to the hapten diphenylcyclopropenone (DPC). The receptors originated from a woman in her thirties or forties with alopecia areata. Some clones in this sample may be carry-over from other donors' samples.

This clonotype was seen a few times. The rearrangement uses TRBV15 and TRBJ2-1; the D is unclear. CDR1 is LNHNV, CDR2 YYDKDF, per germline (reference sequence). This CDR3 spans 14 amino acids. The V and J ends lost 0 bases and 7 bases respectively, with 10 bases between them. The CDR3 loop reads CATSRDPFGNEQFF. In nucleotides, the CDR3 is TGTGCCACCAGCAGAGATCCGTTTGGAAATGAGCAGTTCTTC.

Concerning this clonotype itself: Just one base apart from a much larger clone, this may be a read error. The CDR3 is CASSYSTPGRAEAFF. The CDR3 DNA is TGTGCCAGCAGTTACTCGACACCGGGTAGAGCTGAAGCTTTCTTT. The chain joins TRBV6-5 to TRBJ1-1; unclear D gene. Germline V lookup: CDR1 MNHEY, CDR2 SVGAGI. CDR3 size: 15 residues. V was clipped by 0 bases and J by 6 bases, with 14 bases between them.

This clonotype was detected ten times or more. The V and J genes are TRBV29-1 and TRBJ1-2; 7 nucleotides align to TRBD1. Germline CDR1 SQVTM, CDR2 ANQGSEA. CDR3 length: 13 residues. J lost 4 bases, V lost 3 bases, and 5 bases had no gene match. The CDR3 DNA reads TGCAGCGTTGAGCCCCGGGACAGCTATGGCTACACCTTC. It translates to CSVEPRDSYGYTF.

In this sample, this clonotype turned up many times. The V gene is TRBV19, the J gene TRBJ1-5, with TRBD1 identical over 9 bases. The V gene end was trimmed by 4 bases and the J gene end by 3 bases; junction bases not matched to a gene: 7. The CDR3 has 16 amino acids. Germline CDR1 reads LNHDA; CDR2 reads SQIVND (reference sequence). The CDR3: CASSTPGTGLNQPQHF. CDR3 nucleotides: TGTGCCAGTAGTACCCCAGGGACAGGGCTCAATCAGCCCCAGCATTTT.

This clonotype was observed many times. The chain recombines TRBV6-2 or TRBV6-3 with TRBJ2-6, with a tentative D call TRBD2 (6 bases). Trimming took 6 bases from V and 0 from J, leaving 9 bases between them. Germline lookup yields CDR1 MNHEY and CDR2 SVGEGT. The CDR3 totals 15 residues. CDR3 in DNA: TGTGCCAGCAGCCTGGAGGGCTCTGGGGCCAACGTCCTGACTTTC. It is translated as CASSLEGSGANVLTF.

This clonotype has only a few counts. J is TRBJ2-7 and V is TRBV6-5, with D tentatively TRBD1 (6 bases). The CDR3 is 15 residues long. The V and J ends lost 9 bases and 0 bases respectively, with 18 bases between them. Germline CDR1 is MNHEY and CDR2 is SVGAGI. CDR3 protein: CASRKGTSLSYEQYF. Here the CDR3 DNA reads TGTGCCAGTCGGAAAGGGACAAGCCTCTCCTACGAGCAGTACTTC.

V usage is TRBV3-1 and J usage is TRBJ1-6; the D gene is possibly TRBD1 (5 bases). Germline values: CDR1 LGHDT, CDR2 YNNKEL (reference sequence). The V end lost 5 bases, the J end lost 7 bases, and 15 bases lay between the germline ends. The CDR3 runs 15 residues. CDR3 residues: CASSWSGTKNSPLHF. The DNA for the CDR3 is TGTGCCAGCAGCTGGTCCGGGACTAAGAATTCACCCCTCCACTTT.

This clonotype has a count of ten or more. The chain has TRBV4-3 and TRBJ1-1, with D uncertain. Germline V gene lookup returns CDR1 LGHNA and CDR2 YSLEER. The CDR3 is 15 amino acids. Trimming cost V 0 bases and J 3 bases, with 11 bases left between them. The DNA for the CDR3 is TGCGCCAGCAGCCAAGATACAGAGCGTGACACTGAAGCTTTCTTT. This translates into CASSQDTERDTEAFF.